This T cell receptor beta chain was identified during a study of cytomegalovirus exposure and HLA in healthy donors. Background on the study: About 85 million unique TCR sequences came from HLA-typed donors in an early release.

General study findings and limits: Several of the most significant clusters were apparently associated with common viral pathogens in a later analysis. Exclusion as indistinguishable affected some V segments, including TRBV6-2 and TRBV6-3.

PCR amplification relied on 60 Vbeta primers (plus 13 Jbeta primers). Measured with immunoSEQ multiplex PCR; TCRdb has only the in-frame clones, and not every one. The sample lists over 130,000 clones, 70% to 85% seen once, with more than 2.5% in the top ten. Trimming cost V 4 bases and J 6 bases; bases outside gene matches: 11. The CDR3 contains 17 residues. The germline V gene has CDR1 SGHDT and CDR2 YYEEEE. For this clone: What it binds is unknown.

The rearrangement joins TRBV5-6 to TRBJ2-3, with 13 nucleotides matching TRBD2. The sequencing sample was made of PBMCs. This receptor was obtained from a male donor in good health and CMV-seronegative. The CDR3 loop is CASSKEPGLAGTDTQYF. In DNA, the CDR3 is TGTGCCAGCAGCAAAGAACCGGGACTAGCGGGAACGGATACGCAGTATTTT.